This entry lists 18 T cell receptor beta chains sequenced from one sample in a study of blood T cell repertoires in COVID-19. Method: immunoSEQ multiplex PCR; TCRdb's copy keeps in-frame clones and lacks some. Here the sample spans approximately 90,000 clones, 78% being singletons. Input material: peripheral blood. The receptors originated from a man aged 70 or older with COVID-19, enrolled during active disease.

This clone occurred once. The rearrangement uses TRBV6-1 and TRBJ1-2; D may be TRBD1 (6 bases). The V and J ends lost 3 bases and 5 bases respectively, with 16 bases between them. From germline, CDR1 is MNHNS and CDR2 SASEGT. This CDR3 comprises 15 residues. CDR3 in DNA: TGTGCCAGCAGTGACCTCACAGGGCCGGTATATGGCTACACCTTC. Translating gives CASSDLTGPVYGYTF.

Only a few counts were recorded for this clone. Distinct nucleotide sequences in the sample also encode this CDR3. The chain links TRBV3-1 (or the pseudogene TRBV3-2) to TRBJ1-2, with 7 positions matching TRBD1. J lost 2 bases, V lost 1 base, and 4 bases had no gene match. Germline CDR1 LGHDT, CDR2 YNNKEL (reference sequence). This CDR3 has 15 residues. The CDR3 here is CASSQARGGNYGYTF. In nucleotides, the CDR3 is TGTGCCAGCAGCCAAGCCCGAGGGGGCAACTATGGCTACACCTTC.

This rearrangement joins TRBV7-2 to TRBJ2-7; 14 bases are shared with TRBD2. CDR3 size: 15 residues. With V trimmed by 3 bases and J by 3 bases, 1 base remained unmatched. CDR1 and CDR2 (germline): SGHTA, FQGNSA. Here the CDR3 reads CASSLTSGGVYEQYF. The CDR3 coding sequence is TGTGCCAGCAGCTTGACTAGCGGGGGGGTCTACGAGCAGTACTTC.

V and J are TRBV19 and TRBJ2-5; 10 positions match TRBD2. From germline, CDR1 is LNHDA and CDR2 SQIVND (reference sequence). CDR3 length equals 15 residues. Germline trimming cut 4 bases from V and 5 bases from J; bases unmatched to any gene: 7. Here the CDR3 DNA reads TGTGCCAGTAGTAATAGATTAGCGGGAGGCGAGACCCAGTACTTC. Translation: CASSNRLAGGETQYF.

The rearrangement links TRBV27 to TRBJ1-2, with TRBD1 identical over 8 bases. The J segment lost 7 bases and the V segment lost 6 bases, leaving 7 bases of the junction unmatched. CDR3 length: 13 amino acids. The germline V gene has CDR1 MNHEY and CDR2 SMNVEV (reference sequence). CDR3 nucleotides: TGTGCCAGCAGCTCACAGGGGGTAGGTGGCTACACCTTC. It yields the protein CASSSQGVGGYTF.

The chain links TRBV18 to TRBJ2-2; D is unresolved. The length of the CDR3 is 17 residues. Germline V gives CDR1 KGHSH, CDR2 LQKENI. Trimming removed 3 bases from V and 0 bases from J, with 14 bases in between. The CDR3 reads CASSPRSGASNTGELFF. CDR3 nucleotide sequence: TGTGCCAGCTCACCCCGAAGTGGAGCCTCGAACACCGGGGAGCTGTTTTTT.

The chain links TRBV5-1 to TRBJ1-4, with TRBD1 matching over 7 bases. The CDR3 spans 14 residues. The V segment lost 4 bases and the J segment 8 bases; nucleotides outside the gene matches: 8. From germline, CDR1 is SGHRS and CDR2 YFSETQ. The CDR3 here is CASSPTGTEEKLFF. Here the CDR3 DNA reads TGCGCCAGCAGCCCGACAGGGACGGAGGAAAAACTGTTTTTT.

In this sample, this clone turned up once. This chain uses TRBV27 with TRBJ2-7; D possibly corresponds to TRBD1 (6 bases). With 8 bases removed from V and 1 base from J, the gap between germline ends came to 12 bases. The V gene's germline CDR1 is MNHEY and CDR2 SMNVEV (reference sequence). The CDR3 loop spans 13 amino acids. This CDR3 is CASGIQGSYEQYF. CDR3 coding DNA: TGTGCCAGCGGCATACAGGGTTCCTACGAGCAGTACTTC.

The gene calls are TRBV6-5 and TRBJ1-6; D is undetermined. CDR3 length: 16 amino acids. The V gene lost 0 bases and the J gene lost 1 base, with 7 bases spanning the gap. CDR1 is MNHEY and CDR2 is SVGAGI in the germline V gene. The CDR3 DNA is TGTGCCAGCAGTTACTCCGGGGTTTCCTATAATTCACCCCTCCACTTT. This gives the protein CASSYSGVSYNSPLHF.

The chain has TRBV10-3 and TRBJ2-7, with D tentatively TRBD2 (5 bases). CDR1 and CDR2 from the germline V gene are ENHRY and SYGVKD. Trimming removed 3 bases from V and 4 bases from J, with 10 bases in between. The CDR3 sequence is 13 residues long. The CDR3 nucleotides are TGTGCCATCAGTGATGGTCGAGGGTACGAGCAGTACTTC. The encoded protein is CAISDGRGYEQYF.

A single count supports this clone. V is TRBV11-3 and J is TRBJ2-2; TRBD1 agrees at 10 bases. This CDR3 has 15 amino acids. V was pared by 5 bases and J by 5 bases, with 5 bases of the junction left unmatched. Germline V gene sequence: CDR1 SGHNT, CDR2 YENEEA. CDR3 amino acids: CASSPGQGTTGELFF. The CDR3 nucleotides read TGTGCCAGCAGCCCGGGACAGGGGACAACCGGGGAGCTGTTTTTT. Variable domain in full (rest from reference TRBV11-3 and TRBJ2-2): EAGVVQSPRYKIIEKKQPVAFWCNPISGHNTLYWYLQNLGQGPELLIRYENEEAVDDSQLPKDRFSAERLKGVDSTLKIQPAELGDSAVYLCASSPGQGTTGELFFGEGSRLTVL.

The chain has TRBV3-1 (or the pseudogene TRBV3-2) and TRBJ2-6; a weak D match, TRBD1 (5 bases). CDR3 length: 18 residues. V was trimmed by 1 base and J by 0 bases, leaving 13 bases between them. Germline V gene lookup returns CDR1 LGHDT and CDR2 YNNKEL (reference sequence). The chain's CDR3 is CASSQAQGPSSGANVLTF. In DNA, the CDR3 is TGTGCCAGCAGCCAAGCGCAGGGTCCTAGCTCTGGGGCCAACGTCCTGACTTTC.

The gene calls are TRBV6-5 and TRBJ1-2, with D hard to call. Between the trimmed V and J ends, which lost 6 bases and 1 base, there was a span of 6 bases. Germline-derived CDR1 and CDR2 are MNHEY and SVGAGI. CDR3 length equals 12 residues. The CDR3 bases are TGTGCCAGCAGCGGGGTTAACTATGGCTACACCTTC. Translation gives CASSGVNYGYTF.

The chain combines TRBV19 with TRBJ1-2, with TRBD1 as a possible D gene (5 bases). Trimming cost V 2 bases and J 7 bases, with 11 bases left between them. The V gene's germline CDR1 is LNHDA and CDR2 SQIVND (reference sequence). This CDR3 comprises 13 residues. The CDR3: CASSIQTESGYTF. CDR3 coding DNA: TGTGCCAGTAGTATACAGACAGAATCTGGCTACACCTTC.

The chain links TRBV19 to TRBJ1-5, with D perhaps matching TRBD1 (5 bases). V was trimmed by 1 base and J by 5 bases, leaving 12 bases between them. The CDR3 is 15 residues long. The germline V gene encodes CDR1 LNHDA and CDR2 SQIVND (reference sequence). The CDR3 is CASSIARRGDQPQHF. CDR3 DNA: TGTGCCAGTAGTATAGCCCGAAGGGGCGATCAGCCCCAGCATTTT.

V is TRBV7-8 and J is TRBJ2-7; tentatively, D is TRBD2 (5 bases). This CDR3 is built from 16 residues. Looked up from germline, CDR1 is SGHVS and CDR2 is FQNEAQ. V gave up 1 base and J gave up 6 bases, with 19 bases separating them. In nucleotides, the CDR3 is TGTGCCAGCAGCTTAGTGGGCACGCGGACTCCTCGCGAGCAGTACTTC. Translating it yields CASSLVGTRTPREQYF.

The chain recombines TRBV2 with TRBJ2-3; D is unclear. Trimming took off 8 bases at V and 3 bases at J, with 6 bases between the two ends. The CDR3 loop spans 11 amino acids. From germline, CDR1 is SNHLY and CDR2 FYNNEI. Written as DNA, the CDR3 is TGTGCCAGCTCGGTTACAGATACGCAGTATTTT. Protein: CASSVTDTQYF.

This clone was detected only a few times. This rearrangement joins TRBV4-2 to TRBJ2-7; D is unresolved. CDR3 size: 14 residues. V lost 0 bases and J 6 bases, leaving 12 bases between the germline ends. Germline V gene sequence: CDR1 LGHNA, CDR2 YNFKEQ. In DNA form, the CDR3 reads TGTGCCAGCAGCCAAGATCGAACCACGAGCGAGCAGTACTTC. Amino acids: CASSQDRTTSEQYF.